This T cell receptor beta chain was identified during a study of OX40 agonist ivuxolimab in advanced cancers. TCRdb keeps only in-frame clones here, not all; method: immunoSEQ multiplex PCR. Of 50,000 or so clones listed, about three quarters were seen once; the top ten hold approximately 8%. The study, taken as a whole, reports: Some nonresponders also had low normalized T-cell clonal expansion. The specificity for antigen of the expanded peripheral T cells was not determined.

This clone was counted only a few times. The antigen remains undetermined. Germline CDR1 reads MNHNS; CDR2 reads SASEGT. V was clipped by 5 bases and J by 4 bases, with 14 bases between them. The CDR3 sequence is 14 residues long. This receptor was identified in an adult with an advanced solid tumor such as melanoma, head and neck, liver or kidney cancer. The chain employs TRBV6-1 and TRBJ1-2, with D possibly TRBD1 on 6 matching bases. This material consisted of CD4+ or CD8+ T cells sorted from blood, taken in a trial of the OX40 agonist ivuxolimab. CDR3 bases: TGTGCCAGCAGTATTCAAGGGGGAAGCTATGGCTACACCTTC. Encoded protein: CASSIQGGSYGYTF.